This T cell receptor (beta chain) was sequenced during a study of OX40 agonist ivuxolimab in advanced cancers. Study in general: Under the entry rules, prior anti-PD-1, anti-PD-L1 or anti-CTLA-4 therapy was allowed, and approximately 40% had some. Three patients showed partial responses: one hepatocellular carcinoma and two cutaneous melanoma cases.

Germline values: CDR1 GTSNPN, CDR2 SVGIG (reference sequence). This CDR3 has 15 amino acids. V was pared by 2 bases and J by 6 bases, with 2 bases of the junction left unmatched. Notes on the study in general: At doses 0.1 to 3.0 mg/kg, CD4+ and CD8+ clones expanded. Expanded peripheral T-cell antigen specificity went undetermined.

As concerns this clone: The antigen remains unidentified.

Assay used: immunoSEQ multiplex PCR; TCRdb lists only in-frame clones, some missing. The table shows 35,000 to 40,000 clones, with 82% occurring only once. The sequenced sample was CD4+ or CD8+ T cells sorted from blood, obtained in a trial of the OX40 agonist ivuxolimab. The source is an adult with an advanced solid tumor such as melanoma, head and neck, liver or kidney cancer. The chain employs TRBV30 and TRBJ2-3; 16 nucleotides align to TRBD2. The CDR3 DNA is TGTGCCTGGAGTCCGGGACTAGCGGGAGGGGATACGCAGTATTTT. It yields the protein CAWSPGLAGGDTQYF.